This T cell receptor (beta chain) is from a study of T cell responses to AZD1222 COVID-19 vaccine. The CDR3 has 15 amino acids. Losses at the gene ends were 3 bases for V and 6 bases for J; bases not matched to a gene: 12. Germline V gene lookup returns CDR1 DFQATT and CDR2 SNEGSKA (reference sequence). Data came from immunoSEQ multiplex PCR; TCRdb stores just in-frame clones and leaves some out. The sample includes about 60,000 clones, 85% of them seen just once. The clonotype originates from an adult in good health. The chain employs TRBV20-1 and TRBJ2-3; 7 positions match TRBD2. Specimen: peripheral blood, collected on day 0 of AZD1222 vaccination. The CDR3 nucleotides are TGCAGTGCTAGTGTCGCTAGCGGAGTCCCCGATACGCAGTATTTT. Protein: CSASVASGVPDTQYF.